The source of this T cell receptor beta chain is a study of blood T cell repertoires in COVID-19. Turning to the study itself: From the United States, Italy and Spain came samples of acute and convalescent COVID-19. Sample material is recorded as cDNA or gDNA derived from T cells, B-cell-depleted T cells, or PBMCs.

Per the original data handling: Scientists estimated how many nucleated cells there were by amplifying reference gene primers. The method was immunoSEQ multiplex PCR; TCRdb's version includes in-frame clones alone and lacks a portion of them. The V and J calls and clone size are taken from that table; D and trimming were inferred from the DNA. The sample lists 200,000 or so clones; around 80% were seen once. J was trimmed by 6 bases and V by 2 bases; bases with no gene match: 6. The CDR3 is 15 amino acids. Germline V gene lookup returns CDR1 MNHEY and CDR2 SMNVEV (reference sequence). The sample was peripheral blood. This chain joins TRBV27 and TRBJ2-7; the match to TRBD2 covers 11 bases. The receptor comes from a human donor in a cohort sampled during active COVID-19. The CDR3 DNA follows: TGTGCCAGCAGTTTAGTAACTAGCGGGAGAAGCGAGCAGTACTTC. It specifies CASSLVTSGRSEQYF.